Listed here are 25 T cell receptor beta chains from one sample, sequenced in a study of Ad26.COV2.S vaccination and SARS-CoV-2 variants. Repertoires were generated with immunoSEQ multiplex PCR, while TCRdb's copy carries only in-frame clones and drops some. The top ten clones hold roughly 3.9% of a sample with over 400,000 clones, roughly 87% of them seen once. Treatment meaning: about 20 received Ad26.COV2.S at low or high dose, single or two shots; 5 received placebo; per-sample allocation not given. Samples analyzed were those drawn on day 63 after the first vaccine or placebo injection. Material: peripheral blood, obtained in a trial of Ad26.COV2.S vaccine versus placebo. The source of these receptors is a person aged 18-60 years who received the Ad26.COV2.S COVID-19 vaccine or a placebo.

The V and J genes are TRBV15 and TRBJ2-1, with 11 bases identical to TRBD2. V lost 5 bases to trimming and J lost 1 base; unmatched junction nucleotides: 7. The CDR3 is made up of 17 amino acids. Germline CDR1 LNHNV, CDR2 YYDKDF (reference sequence). CDR3: CATSPRLAGTSYNEQFF. As DNA, the CDR3 is TGTGCCACCAGCCCACGACTAGCGGGGACTTCCTACAATGAGCAGTTCTTC. The entire variable domain, with the rest obtained from reference TRBV15 and TRBJ2-1, is as follows: DAMVIQNPRYQVTQFGKPVTLSCSQTLNHNVMYWYQQKSSQAPKLLFHYYDKDFNNEADTPDNFQSRRPNTSFCFLDIRSPGLGDTAMYLCATSPRLAGTSYNEQFFGPGTRLTVL.

The chain links TRBV7-2 to TRBJ2-5; 8 bases agree with TRBD2. This CDR3 has 13 residues. Germline loops: CDR1 SGHTA, CDR2 FQGNSA. V shed 4 bases and J 5 bases; nucleotides not matched to a gene: 3. The CDR3 sequence is CASSSERGETQYF. The CDR3 DNA reads TGTGCCAGCAGCTCTGAGCGGGGGGAGACCCAGTACTTC.

The chain has TRBV5-1 and TRBJ2-7; the match to TRBD1 covers 7 bases. The V segment lost 2 bases and the J segment 2 bases; nucleotides outside the gene matches: 10. Germline V gene lookup returns CDR1 SGHRS and CDR2 YFSETQ. This CDR3 spans 16 amino acids. The CDR3 here is CASSLAPGQRPYEQYF. The CDR3 DNA follows: TGCGCCAGCAGCTTAGCCCCGGGACAGAGACCCTACGAGCAGTACTTC. Together with reference TRBV5-1 and TRBJ2-7, the CDR3 gives the full variable domain: KAGVTQTPRYLIKTRGQQVTLSCSPISGHRSVSWYQQTPGQGLQFLFEYFSETQRNKGNFPGRFSGRQFSNSRSEMNVSTLELGDSALYLCASSLAPGQRPYEQYFGPGTRLTVT.

The chain has TRBV29-1 and TRBJ2-7; D perhaps matches TRBD1 (5 bases). V dropped 7 bases and J dropped 2 bases, with 15 bases sitting between them. The CDR3 has 13 residues. Germline CDR1 reads SQVTM; CDR2 reads ANQGSEA. The CDR3 loop is CSARTGETYEQYF. The CDR3, as DNA: TGCAGCGCCAGAACAGGTGAAACCTACGAGCAGTACTTC.

This sequence joins TRBV19 and TRBJ1-2; D gene ambiguous. Germline V CDR1 and CDR2: LNHDA, SQIVND (reference sequence). Trimming left V 8 bases short and J 5 bases short, with 21 bases between. This CDR3 spans 15 amino acids. The chain's CDR3 is CASRRPGSNWYGYTF. CDR3 in DNA: TGTGCCAGTCGCAGACCGGGCTCAAATTGGTATGGCTACACCTTC.

This clone appeared a single time. The V call is TRBV27, the J call TRBJ2-3; D gene unclear. The CDR3 runs 12 residues. Trimming took 4 bases from V and 6 from J, leaving 8 bases between them. Germline lookup yields CDR1 MNHEY and CDR2 SMNVEV (reference sequence). The CDR3 nucleotides read TGTGCCAGCAGTTGGGGTCAGGATACGCAGTATTTT. The encoded protein is CASSWGQDTQYF.

The chain combines TRBV25-1 with TRBJ2-1; D could derive from TRBD1 or TRBD2 (5 bases each). The ends were cut back, 4 bases at V and 6 bases at J, with 7 bases in the middle. CDR3 length: 12 amino acids. Looked up from germline, CDR1 is MGHDK and CDR2 is SYGVNS. The CDR3 bases are TGTGCCAGCAGTGGGGACGTCAATGAGCAGTTCTTC. This gives the protein CASSGDVNEQFF. Variable domain in full (rest from reference TRBV25-1 and TRBJ2-1): EADIYQTPRYLVIGTGKKITLECSQTMGHDKMYWYQQDPGMELHLIHYSYGVNSTEKGDLSSESTVSRIRTEHFPLTLESARPSHTSQYLCASSGDVNEQFFGPGTRLTVL.

This clone was picked up a small number of times. The gene calls are TRBV5-4 and TRBJ2-1, with D possibly TRBD1 on 6 matching bases. Germline lookup yields CDR1 SGHNT and CDR2 YYREEE (reference sequence). This CDR3 spans 14 amino acids. Trimming cost V 2 bases and J 9 bases, with 15 bases left between them. CDR3: CASSFAGAHGEQFF. The CDR3 DNA is TGTGCCAGCAGCTTCGCAGGGGCGCATGGTGAGCAGTTCTTC.

To note about this clone: Other DNA sequences in the sample encode the same CDR3. The rearrangement joins TRBV10-3 to TRBJ2-5; D gene ambiguous. The germline V and J ends were trimmed by 9 bases and 4 bases, with 9 bases remaining between them. This CDR3 has 11 amino acids. Germline assignment: CDR1 ENHRY and CDR2 SYGVKD. DNA of the CDR3: TGTGCCATTGGACCCGGAGAGACCCAGTACTTC. Translating gives CAIGPGETQYF.

The CDR3 sequence: CASSISSTDTQYF. The CDR3 DNA is TGTGCCAGCAGCATAAGTAGCACAGATACGCAGTATTTT. The chain links TRBV7-3 to TRBJ2-3; no clear D gene. Germline V gene lookup returns CDR1 SGHTA and CDR2 FQGTGA. This CDR3 contains 13 residues. V was trimmed by 5 bases and J by 0 bases, leaving 6 bases between them.

Ten or more counts support this clone. The sample carries other DNA sequences with the same CDR3. V is TRBV6-5 and J is TRBJ2-7; 7 bases line up with TRBD1. V was clipped by 6 bases and J by 3 bases; unmatched bases: 8. The CDR3 length is 14 residues. Germline values: CDR1 MNHEY, CDR2 SVGAGI. The chain's CDR3 is CASSLDRVRYEQYF. CDR3 bases: TGTGCCAGCAGCCTCGACAGGGTACGCTACGAGCAGTACTTC.

V is TRBV5-5 and J is TRBJ1-1, with D perhaps matching TRBD1 (6 bases). CDR1 and CDR2 from the germline V gene are SGHKS and YYEKEE (reference sequence). V was cut by 6 bases and J by 4 bases, with 19 bases left in between. The CDR3 extends over 15 amino acids. CDR3 region: CASTRDAGVSTEAFF. CDR3 nucleotides: TGTGCCAGCACCCGTGATGCAGGGGTGAGCACTGAAGCTTTCTTT.

The chain recombines TRBV28 with TRBJ2-2; the D is unclear. Trimming shortened V by 5 bases and J by 6 bases, and 4 bases separated the two germline ends. Germline V gene data show CDR1 as MDHEN and CDR2 as SYDVKM. This CDR3 spans 11 amino acids. The CDR3 sequence: CASSLSGELFF. The CDR3, as DNA: TGTGCCAGCAGTCTATCCGGGGAGCTGTTTTTT.

This clone was observed a few times. V gene TRBV11-2 combines with J gene TRBJ2-2; D is ambiguous. CDR3 length: 17 amino acids. V lost 3 bases and J 0 bases, leaving 14 bases between the germline ends. Germline CDR1 SGHAT, CDR2 FQNNGV. CDR3: CASSFGDWAPNTGELFF. The CDR3 bases are TGTGCCAGCAGCTTCGGAGACTGGGCCCCGAACACCGGGGAGCTGTTTTTT.

The chain recombines TRBV7-8 with TRBJ2-1; 11 bases line up with TRBD2. Germline assignment: CDR1 SGHVS and CDR2 FQNEAQ. The CDR3 is 18 amino acids. J lost 6 bases, V lost 7 bases, and 17 bases had no gene match. The chain's CDR3 is CASTSQTLAGGLGNEQFF. CDR3 DNA: TGTGCCAGCACCTCCCAGACGCTAGCGGGAGGTTTGGGCAATGAGCAGTTCTTC.

The CDR3 loop is CASRDDWSSPLHF. The CDR3 DNA reads as TGTGCCAGCAGGGATGACTGGAGTTCACCCCTCCACTTT. The rearrangement links TRBV27 to TRBJ1-6, with D hard to call. The CDR3 is made up of 13 amino acids. The V end was cut by 6 bases, the J end by 9 bases, with 12 bases between. Germline values: CDR1 MNHEY, CDR2 SMNVEV (reference sequence).

This sequence joins TRBV11-2 and TRBJ2-2, with 10 bases aligning to TRBD1. From germline, CDR1 is SGHAT and CDR2 FQNNGV. The CDR3 sequence is 16 residues long. Trimming took 5 bases from V and 5 from J; bases not matched to a gene: 8. CDR3 in DNA: TGTGCCAGCAGCGCCCCCGGGACAGGGGTGACCGGGGAGCTGTTTTTT. This translates into CASSAPGTGVTGELFF.

V gene TRBV19 combines with J gene TRBJ2-3, with TRBD2 matching over 7 bases. The junction had 8 bases not matched to a gene; V was cut back by 5 bases and J by 0 bases. Germline CDR1 and CDR2: LNHDA and SQIVND (reference sequence). The CDR3 runs 16 residues. CDR3 DNA: TGTGCCAGTAGTCCTAGCGGAAAATCCAGCACAGATACGCAGTATTTT. Protein sequence: CASSPSGKSSTDTQYF.

The sample holds one count of this clone. The CDR3 reads CASSFPGRDTGELFF. DNA of the CDR3: TGTGCCAGCAGCTTTCCGGGGCGCGACACCGGGGAGCTGTTTTTT. The chain uses TRBV5-5 and TRBJ2-2; either TRBD1 or TRBD2 may supply D (5 bases each). The ends were cut back, 2 bases at V and 3 bases at J, with 11 bases in the middle. The CDR3 is 15 amino acids. Germline V gene data show CDR1 as SGHKS and CDR2 as YYEKEE (reference sequence).

V usage is TRBV4-1 and J usage is TRBJ2-7; TRBD1 matches 9 bases. The V and J ends lost 1 base and 4 bases, in that order; junction bases with no gene match: 5. CDR1 and CDR2 from the germline V gene are MGHRA and YSYEKL. The length of the CDR3 is 15 residues. The CDR3 reads CASSQVTGGAYEQYF. DNA for the CDR3: TGCGCCAGCAGCCAAGTAACAGGGGGCGCGTACGAGCAGTACTTC.

The V gene is TRBV21-1, the J gene TRBJ2-7; TRBD1 reflects the table's D call only, with no check against the DNA. TRBV21-1 has pseudogene status. The CDR3 contains 14 residues. CDR3 in amino acids: CASSDDRDPYEQYF. The CDR3 DNA sequence: TGTGCCAGCAGCGACGACAGGGACCCCTACGAGCAGTACTTC.

The chain combines TRBV5-5 with TRBJ1-1, with no clear D. CDR1 and CDR2 from the germline V gene are SGHKS and YYEKEE (reference sequence). This CDR3 is 13 amino acids long. V was pared by 1 base and J by 0 bases, with 4 bases between. Written as DNA, the CDR3 is TGTGCCAGCAGCTTGACAGTGAACACTGAAGCTTTCTTT. Amino acids: CASSLTVNTEAFF.

The sample holds a few counts of this clone. This chain's CDR3 is CASNVVQGDSPLHF. The DNA for the CDR3 is TGTGCCAGCAACGTGGTCCAGGGTGACTCACCCCTCCACTTT. V gene TRBV2 combines with J gene TRBJ1-6; perhaps TRBD1 as D (5 bases). This CDR3 spans 14 amino acids. V was shortened by 7 bases and J by 10 bases, with 17 bases between the two germline ends. Looked up from germline, CDR1 is SNHLY and CDR2 is FYNNEI.

CDR3: CASSSSGSPRDEQFF. DNA for the CDR3: TGTGCCAGCTCATCTAGCGGGAGCCCCCGGGATGAGCAGTTCTTC. The chain carries TRBV18 and TRBJ2-1, with TRBD2 matching over 10 bases. Per the germline V gene, CDR1 is KGHSH and CDR2 is LQKENI. The CDR3 is 15 residues long. J was trimmed by 8 bases and V by 5 bases; bases with no gene match: 9. Looking up the rest from reference TRBV18 and TRBJ2-1 gives the full variable domain: NAGVMQNPRHLVRRRGQEARLRCSPMKGHSHVYWYRQLPEEGLKFMVYLQKENIIDESGMPKERFSAEFPKEGPSILRIQQVVRGDSAAYFCASSSSGSPRDEQFFGPGTRLTVL.

This rearrangement joins TRBV7-6 to TRBJ2-1; tentatively, D is TRBD2 (5 bases). Germline V gene sequence: CDR1 SGHVS, CDR2 FNYEAQ. The CDR3 has 13 residues. With 8 bases removed from V and 4 bases from J, the gap between germline ends came to 12 bases. The CDR3 protein is CASGGGLYNEQFF. In DNA form, the CDR3 reads TGTGCCAGCGGAGGCGGGCTTTACAATGAGCAGTTCTTC.